Sequencing of this T cell receptor beta chain was carried out in a study of response to subunit inactivated influenza vaccine. Overall study results and limits: Only a handful of new T cells, the authors suggested, are recruited with each seasonal influenza vaccination.

One entry per CDR3 protein results from TCRdb running MiXCR on the RT-PCR reads. This table has about 500,000 distinct CDR3 sequences, more than 7% appearing once. J gave up 2 bases and V 2 bases, and 4 bases lay outside the gene matches. The CDR3 has 15 residues. Germline CDR1 and CDR2: SGHTA and FQGNSA. This clonotype turned up a few times. What it binds is unknown. The sample in question was PBMCs from blood, obtained about 24 months after vaccination. The source of this sequence is a man aged 50-75 years who received an inactivated influenza vaccine. The chain uses TRBV7-2 and TRBJ2-7; 9 bases match TRBD2. For the CDR3, the DNA is TGTGCCAGCAGCTTAACTAGCGGGCAAACCTACGAGCAGTACTTC. This translates into CASSLTSGQTYEQYF.